One sample yielded the 27 T cell receptor beta chains listed below, sequenced in a study of beta chain features in type 1 diabetes. Study-wide points: Among patients with Type 1 diabetes, TCRB CDR3s were moderately but significantly shorter in every one of the four CD4+ subsets.

Which antigens these TCRs recognize remains unknown. TCRB transcripts that were expressed got sequenced, as all of the isolated RNA had been reverse transcribed. Clones were sequenced by immunoSEQ multiplex PCR, and TCRdb holds only the in-frame ones, with some missing. In the table there are approximately 120,000 clones, roughly 17% of which are singletons. The sample taken for sequencing was central memory CD4+ T cells from blood. The receptors stem from a man aged 18 to 35 with type 1 diabetes.

This clone was counted only a few times. This chain joins TRBV7-2 and TRBJ2-7; tentative D call: TRBD2 (5 bases). Germline V gene data show CDR1 as SGHTA and CDR2 as FQGNSA. CDR3 length equals 14 residues. The V and J ends lost 2 bases and 10 bases respectively, with 18 bases between them. CDR3 sequence reads: CASSLQADERKQYF. In nucleotides, the CDR3 is TGTGCCAGCAGCTTACAAGCGGATGAAAGGAAACAGTACTTC.

This clone was observed a handful of times. The chain recombines TRBV5-5 with TRBJ2-5; 9 bases align to TRBD1. Germline CDR1 SGHKS, CDR2 YYEKEE (reference sequence). Trimming at V came to 2 bases and at J to 5 bases, leaving 16 bases not matched to a gene. This CDR3 has 18 residues. The CDR3 protein is CASSFPAGTGYNVETQYF. The CDR3 region has the DNA TGTGCCAGCAGCTTTCCAGCTGGGACAGGGTATAATGTGGAGACCCAGTACTTC.

V and J are TRBV5-1 and TRBJ2-1; D unresolved. The length of the CDR3 is 15 residues. V gave up 2 bases and J gave up 7 bases, with 16 bases separating them. Germline V lookup: CDR1 SGHRS, CDR2 YFSETQ. CDR3 protein: CASSLSWTSQNEQFF. The CDR3 DNA is TGCGCCAGCAGCTTAAGTTGGACCTCACAGAATGAGCAGTTCTTC.

This clone has a handful of counts. This chain connects TRBV5-1 to TRBJ2-3; TRBD2 matches at 9 bases. The CDR3 loop spans 17 amino acids. The V gene end was trimmed by 3 bases and the J gene end by 2 bases; junction bases not matched to a gene: 10. Looked up from germline, CDR1 is SGHRS and CDR2 is YFSETQ. DNA for the CDR3: TGCGCCAGCAGCTCCGAACCAGCGGGAGGCCCCACAGATACGCAGTATTTT. Its protein product is CASSSEPAGGPTDTQYF.

This clone was seen more than once but under ten times. The genes are TRBV7-3 and TRBJ2-2; either TRBD1 or TRBD2 may supply D (5 bases each). From germline, CDR1 is SGHTA and CDR2 FQGTGA. The V end was cut by 5 bases, the J end by 1 base, with 11 bases between. This CDR3 contains 15 residues. This chain's CDR3 is CASSPEGRNTGELFF. The CDR3 nucleotides are TGTGCCAGCAGCCCTGAGGGGAGGAACACCGGGGAGCTGTTTTTT.

This clone showed up just a few times. The chain couples TRBV30 to TRBJ2-7; no reliable D call. V gave up 2 bases and J gave up 9 bases, with 20 bases separating them. CDR1 GTSNPN and CDR2 SVGIG come from the germline V gene (reference sequence). This CDR3 is 14 amino acids long. In DNA form, the CDR3 reads TGTGCCTGGAGTCCCAGCAGCAATACGAGGTGGCAGTACTTC. It encodes CAWSPSSNTRWQYF.

The chain uses TRBV10-3 and TRBJ2-1; 8 bases are shared with TRBD1. This CDR3 comprises 13 residues. Germline V gene data show CDR1 as ENHRY and CDR2 as SYGVKD. V lost 7 bases, J lost 7 bases, and 6 bases stayed unmatched. CDR3 loop: CAITSDRDNEQFF. The CDR3 nucleotides are TGTGCCATCACATCGGACAGGGATAATGAGCAGTTCTTC.

This clone was seen a few times. The CDR3 sequence: CASSLALDGKRPYEQYF. In nucleotides, the CDR3 is TGTGCCAGCAGCTTAGCCCTGGACGGCAAAAGACCCTACGAGCAGTACTTC. V gene TRBV11-2 combines with J gene TRBJ2-7, with D hard to call. Germline V gives CDR1 SGHAT, CDR2 FQNNGV. V lost 1 base to trimming and J lost 2 bases, with 18 bases between them. This CDR3 region has 17 residues.

This clone was seen only a few times. The rearrangement uses TRBV18 and TRBJ2-3, with D uncertain. Germline V gene sequence: CDR1 KGHSH, CDR2 LQKENI. The CDR3 runs 16 residues. Between the trimmed V and J ends, which lost 3 bases and 0 bases, there was a span of 13 bases. Here the CDR3 DNA reads TGTGCCAGCTCACCGCCGAGGCTGACTAGCACAGATACGCAGTATTTT. Amino acids: CASSPPRLTSTDTQYF.

There are a few counts of this clone. The sample holds other DNA sequences that translate to the same CDR3. The V call is TRBV29-1, the J call TRBJ2-3, with 9 bases aligning to TRBD1. Trimming at V came to 6 bases and at J to 2 bases, leaving 3 bases not matched to a gene. Germline assignment: CDR1 SQVTM and CDR2 ANQGSEA. The CDR3 contains 13 residues. CDR3 protein: CSVGDRATDTQYF. CDR3 bases: TGCAGCGTGGGGGACAGGGCCACAGATACGCAGTATTTT.

A note on this clone: Other DNA sequences in the sample encode the same CDR3. The CDR3 sequence is CASSLQETQYF. As DNA, the CDR3 is TGCGCCAGCAGCCTGCAAGAGACCCAGTACTTC. The J gene is TRBJ2-5, the V gene TRBV5-1, with D unclear. Trimming pared 4 bases from V and 2 bases from J, leaving 3 bases between. The germline CDR1 and CDR2 sequences are SGHRS and YFSETQ. This CDR3 has 11 amino acids.

The chain carries TRBV7-9 and TRBJ2-3; a possible D gene is TRBD2 (7 bases). The CDR3 runs 14 residues. Deletions cut 5 bases from V and 5 bases from J, with 14 bases between. Germline V gene lookup returns CDR1 SEHNR and CDR2 FQNEAQ (reference sequence). CDR3 sequence reads: CASSINREGDTQYF. In nucleotides, the CDR3 is TGTGCCAGCAGCATAAACAGGGAGGGAGATACGCAGTATTTT.

V is TRBV5-4 and J is TRBJ2-5; unclear D gene. Trimming pared 3 bases from V and 9 bases from J, leaving 12 bases between. This CDR3 region has 12 residues. The germline gives CDR1 SGHNT, CDR2 YYREEE (reference sequence). The CDR3 DNA sequence: TGTGCCAGCAGCTCCCTGGGCGAGTCCCAGTACTTC. Protein product: CASSSLGESQYF.

This clone has a handful of counts. The chain is built from TRBV29-1 and TRBJ1-2; D unclear. The CDR3 runs to 14 residues. Deletions cut 6 bases from V and 0 bases from J, with 14 bases between. Germline-derived CDR1 and CDR2 are SQVTM and ANQGSEA. CDR3 in amino acids: CSVGGGQSNYGYTF. The CDR3 DNA sequence: TGCAGCGTGGGAGGAGGCCAGTCTAACTATGGCTACACCTTC.

This clone appeared a few times. The J gene is TRBJ2-5, the V gene TRBV19, with D tentatively TRBD1 or TRBD2 (5 bases each). Germline CDR1 is LNHDA and CDR2 is SQIVND (reference sequence). Trimming cost V 6 bases and J 0 bases, with 11 bases left between them. There are 14 residues in the CDR3. In nucleotides, the CDR3 is TGTGCCAGTAGCACAACGGGACACCAAGAGACCCAGTACTTC. This codes for CASSTTGHQETQYF.

CDR3 loop: CASSLSYSPLHF. CDR3 sequence (DNA): TGTGCCAGCAGTTTATCGTATTCACCCCTCCACTTT. V and J are TRBV28 and TRBJ1-6; D unclear. The germline V and J ends were trimmed by 1 base and 8 bases, with 3 bases remaining between them. The germline V gene encodes CDR1 MDHEN and CDR2 SYDVKM. The CDR3 is 12 residues long.

The table lists this clone with a few counts. V gene TRBV7-2 combines with J gene TRBJ2-7, with D unresolved. The germline gives CDR1 SGHTA, CDR2 FQGNSA. The ends were cut back, 5 bases at V and 4 bases at J, with 6 bases in the middle. This CDR3 contains 11 residues. DNA for the CDR3: TGTGCCAGCAGCCCGAGGTACGAGCAGTACTTC. It codes for CASSPRYEQYF.

V and J are TRBV6-5 and TRBJ2-6; D gene unclear. CDR3 length equals 13 residues. V lost 8 bases and J 2 bases, leaving 7 bases between the germline ends. Germline loops: CDR1 MNHEY, CDR2 SVGAGI. This CDR3 reads CASYGAGANVLTF. The CDR3 nucleotides are TGTGCCAGCTACGGCGCTGGGGCCAACGTCCTGACTTTC.

This clone has only a few counts. CDR3 protein: CASSIVSTGTQPQHF. DNA of the CDR3: TGTGCCAGTAGTATAGTTTCGACAGGGACTCAGCCCCAGCATTTT. The rearrangement uses TRBV19 and TRBJ1-5; TRBD1 matches 7 bases. This CDR3 is 15 amino acids long. Trimming at V came to 1 base and at J to 6 bases, leaving 6 bases not matched to a gene. Germline V gives CDR1 LNHDA, CDR2 SQIVND (reference sequence).

This clone has ten or more counts. At the DNA level, this CDR3 is encoded by other sequences in the same sample as well. This chain links TRBV27 with TRBJ1-2, with a tentative D call TRBD1 (5 bases). The V and J ends lost 2 bases and 4 bases respectively, with 5 bases between them. This CDR3 region has 12 residues. Germline V gene data show CDR1 as MNHEY and CDR2 as SMNVEV (reference sequence). The CDR3 nucleotides are TGTGCCAGCAGTTTACAGGGCTATGGCTACACCTTC. Its protein product is CASSLQGYGYTF.

The rearrangement joins TRBV29-1 to TRBJ2-7; no firm D call. CDR1 is SQVTM and CDR2 is ANQGSEA in the germline V gene. The V and J ends lost 0 bases and 2 bases respectively, with 2 bases between them. The CDR3 length is 11 residues. This chain's CDR3 is CSVEEAYEQYF. The CDR3, as DNA: TGCAGCGTTGAAGAAGCCTACGAGCAGTACTTC.

This clone turned up a few times. The rearrangement joins TRBV6-5 to TRBJ2-7; tentatively, D is TRBD1 (5 bases). Trimming removed 7 bases from V and 7 bases from J, with 20 bases in between. CDR1 and CDR2 (germline): MNHEY, SVGAGI. The CDR3 contains 14 residues. The CDR3 is CASTATDPLREQYF. The CDR3 DNA reads TGTGCCAGCACCGCGACAGATCCGTTGAGGGAGCAGTACTTC.

This chain joins TRBV11-2 and TRBJ2-3, with 14 bases matching TRBD2. The CDR3 spans 18 residues. Germline V gene lookup returns CDR1 SGHAT and CDR2 FQNNGV. The J segment lost 5 bases and the V segment lost 5 bases, leaving 12 bases of the junction unmatched. The CDR3 protein is CASSRSGTSGGGEDTQYF. The CDR3 DNA is TGTGCCAGCAGCCGATCCGGGACTAGCGGGGGCGGAGAAGATACGCAGTATTTT.

There are many counts of this clone. The chain couples TRBV4-3 to TRBJ2-4, with TRBD2 as a possible D gene (6 bases). V was clipped by 1 base and J by 7 bases, with 11 bases between them. The germline V gene has CDR1 LGHNA and CDR2 YSLEER. CDR3 length: 14 residues. The CDR3 DNA sequence: TGCGCCAGCAGCCAAGGGGACTTTAGGAACATTCAGTACTTC. Encoded protein: CASSQGDFRNIQYF.

CDR3 DNA: TGTGCCTGGAGTGTAGGGGTCAGGGTCATCTCTGGAAACACCATATATTTT. As protein: CAWSVGVRVISGNTIYF. The chain has TRBV30 and TRBJ1-3; tentative D call: TRBD1 (5 bases). The V end lost 0 bases, the J end lost 0 bases, and 15 bases lay between the germline ends. Germline CDR1 is GTSNPN and CDR2 is SVGIG (reference sequence). The CDR3 runs 17 residues.

This clone was counted between two and nine times. The V call is TRBV15, the J call TRBJ2-7, with D unclear. The CDR3 extends over 16 amino acids. Per the germline V gene, CDR1 is LNHNV and CDR2 is YYDKDF (reference sequence). V gave up 0 bases and J gave up 0 bases, with 12 bases separating them. The CDR3 DNA is TGTGCCACCAGCAGAGATTCTCAGTGGGGCTCCTACGAGCAGTACTTC. Protein: CATSRDSQWGSYEQYF.

This chain uses TRBV5-6 with TRBJ2-3; tentatively, D is TRBD2 (6 bases). The germline CDR1 and CDR2 sequences are SGHDT and YYEEEE. The ends were cut back, 2 bases at V and 6 bases at J, with 16 bases in the middle. The CDR3 spans 15 residues. CDR3 DNA: TGTGCCAGCAGCTTTATCTCTAGCGTGTTGGATACGCAGTATTTT. It encodes CASSFISSVLDTQYF.